This is a list of T cell receptor beta chains from one sample in a study of blood T cell repertoires in COVID-19. Sequenced by immunoSEQ multiplex PCR; TCRdb stores in-frame clones only, minus some. Here the sample spans some 270,000 clones, about 89% being singletons. Sample: peripheral blood. Receptor source: a man aged 35 to 55 with active or convalescent COVID-19. Both conserved end residues are part of each CDR3. D genes are given only for firm matches. Size is stated for part of the rows, as once, few or many counts, or as a class when the clone is expanded.

v_call: TRBV5-1
d_call: TRBD1
clone_size: .
cdr3_length: 15
j_call: TRBJ1-4
cdr3_aa: CASRGRDRGEEKLFF
cdr3_nt: TGCGCCAGCCGTGGGCGCGACAGGGGGGAGGAAAAACTGTTTTTT

v_call: TRBV19
d_call: TRBD2
clone_size: .
cdr3_length: 15
j_call: TRBJ2-5
cdr3_aa: CASRESSGRLETQYF
cdr3_nt: TGTGCCAGTAGGGAGTCTAGCGGGAGATTAGAGACCCAGTACTTC

v_call: TRBV10-3
d_call: .
clone_size: .
cdr3_length: 12
j_call: TRBJ1-1
cdr3_aa: CAISEAEGRAFF
cdr3_nt: TGTGCCATCAGTGAAGCTGAGGGCCGAGCTTTCTTT

v_call: TRBV5-4
d_call: TRBD1
clone_size: .
cdr3_length: 15
j_call: TRBJ2-7
cdr3_aa: CASSETITGTGEQYF
cdr3_nt: TGTGCCAGCAGCGAAACAATAACCGGGACAGGCGAGCAGTACTTC

v_call: TRBV6-5
d_call: TRBD2
clone_size: .
cdr3_length: 14
j_call: TRBJ2-1
cdr3_aa: CASGGLAGSNEQFF
cdr3_nt: TGTGCCAGCGGGGGACTAGCGGGGTCCAATGAGCAGTTCTTC

v_call: TRBV11-3
d_call: .
clone_size: once
cdr3_length: 14
j_call: TRBJ2-5
cdr3_aa: CASSARGQQETQYF
cdr3_nt: TGTGCCAGCAGCGCTCGTGGACAGCAAGAGACCCAGTACTTC

v_call: TRBV9
d_call: TRBD1
clone_size: .
cdr3_length: 16
j_call: TRBJ2-3
cdr3_aa: CASSVGGQAFGDTQYF
cdr3_nt: TGTGCCAGCAGCGTAGGGGGACAGGCGTTCGGAGATACGCAGTATTTT

v_call: TRBV9
d_call: .
clone_size: .
cdr3_length: 16
j_call: TRBJ2-1
cdr3_aa: CASSGPSPSSYNEQFF
cdr3_nt: TGTGCCAGCAGCGGCCCCAGTCCCAGCTCCTACAATGAGCAGTTCTTC

v_call: TRBV7-9
d_call: TRBD1
clone_size: .
cdr3_length: 16
j_call: TRBJ2-7
cdr3_aa: CASSLPPGQSQGEQYF
cdr3_nt: TGTGCCAGCAGCTTACCCCCGGGACAGTCACAGGGAGAGCAGTACTTC

v_call: TRBV19
d_call: .
clone_size: .
cdr3_length: 13
j_call: TRBJ2-1
cdr3_aa: CASSILQYNEQFF
cdr3_nt: TGTGCCAGTAGTATACTCCAGTACAATGAGCAGTTCTTC

v_call: TRBV10-3
d_call: TRBD1
clone_size: .
cdr3_length: 14
j_call: TRBJ2-7
cdr3_aa: CAISSQGVLGEQYF
cdr3_nt: TGTGCCATCAGCAGTCAGGGGGTCCTAGGGGAGCAGTACTTC

v_call: TRBV27
d_call: .
clone_size: few
cdr3_length: 15
j_call: TRBJ1-6
cdr3_aa: CASSYQTAGGTPLHF
cdr3_nt: TGTGCCAGCAGTTACCAGACAGCCGGGGGTACACCCCTCCACTTT

v_call: TRBV6-5
d_call: .
clone_size: .
cdr3_length: 13
j_call: TRBJ1-5
cdr3_aa: CATRGGGNQPQHF
cdr3_nt: TGTGCCACCCGAGGGGGGGGCAATCAGCCCCAGCATTTT

v_call: TRBV29-1
d_call: .
clone_size: .
cdr3_length: 15
j_call: TRBJ1-3
cdr3_aa: CSVGSAPGTGNTIYF
cdr3_nt: TGCAGCGTTGGCTCCGCTCCGGGGACTGGAAACACCATATATTTT

v_call: TRBV7-9
d_call: TRBD2
clone_size: .
cdr3_length: 17
j_call: TRBJ2-1
cdr3_aa: CASRTSGRWSLFNEQFF
cdr3_nt: TGTGCCAGCAGGACTAGCGGGAGGTGGTCGCTCTTCAATGAGCAGTTCTTC

v_call: TRBV3-1/TRBV3-2
d_call: .
clone_size: few
cdr3_length: 15
j_call: TRBJ1-2
cdr3_aa: CASSQAGGISYGYTF
cdr3_nt: TGTGCCAGCAGCCAAGCGGGAGGGATAAGCTATGGCTACACCTTC

v_call: TRBV10-3
d_call: .
clone_size: .
cdr3_length: 13
j_call: TRBJ1-2
cdr3_aa: CAISAVPGYGYTF
cdr3_nt: TGTGCCATCAGCGCGGTTCCGGGGTATGGCTACACCTTC

v_call: TRBV7-9
d_call: TRBD1
clone_size: .
cdr3_length: 16
j_call: TRBJ2-1
cdr3_aa: CASSPGQGANMDEQFF
cdr3_nt: TGTGCCAGCAGCCCGGGACAGGGGGCTAATATGGATGAGCAGTTCTTC

v_call: TRBV11-2
d_call: .
clone_size: .
cdr3_length: 17
j_call: TRBJ1-2
cdr3_aa: CASSLDSGAPGNYGYTF
cdr3_nt: TGTGCCAGCAGCTTAGATTCAGGGGCGCCGGGTAACTATGGCTACACCTTC

v_call: TRBV29-1
d_call: TRBD2
clone_size: .
cdr3_length: 13
j_call: TRBJ2-5
cdr3_aa: CSVEHSYGGDQYF
cdr3_nt: TGCAGCGTTGAACACAGCTACGGGGGGGACCAGTACTTC

v_call: TRBV10-3
d_call: TRBD1
clone_size: .
cdr3_length: 14
j_call: TRBJ1-5
cdr3_aa: CASRDRGINQPQHF
cdr3_nt: TGTGCCAGCAGGGACAGGGGAATCAATCAGCCCCAGCATTTT

v_call: TRBV11-2
d_call: TRBD1
clone_size: .
cdr3_length: 14
j_call: TRBJ1-4
cdr3_aa: CASSQDRVWEKLFF
cdr3_nt: TGTGCCAGCAGCCAGGACAGGGTTTGGGAAAAACTGTTTTTT

v_call: TRBV30
d_call: TRBD2
clone_size: .
cdr3_length: 16
j_call: TRBJ2-1
cdr3_aa: CACRAGSSGRGGEQFF
cdr3_nt: TGTGCCTGCCGGGCGGGATCTAGCGGGAGAGGCGGTGAGCAGTTCTTC

v_call: TRBV27
d_call: TRBD2
clone_size: .
cdr3_length: 15
j_call: TRBJ2-7
cdr3_aa: CASSLLGSGINEQYF
cdr3_nt: TGTGCCAGCAGTCTCCTGGGTAGCGGGATTAACGAGCAGTACTTC

v_call: TRBV29-1
d_call: TRBD1
clone_size: .
cdr3_length: 17
j_call: TRBJ1-1
cdr3_aa: CSVTLPGWGQGAREAFF
cdr3_nt: TGCAGCGTTACCCTCCCAGGCTGGGGACAGGGGGCCCGTGAAGCTTTCTTT

v_call: TRBV6-6
d_call: TRBD1
clone_size: .
cdr3_length: 14
j_call: TRBJ2-5
cdr3_aa: CASTRDRWGETQYF
cdr3_nt: TGTGCCAGCACTAGGGACAGGTGGGGGGAGACCCAGTACTTC

v_call: TRBV3-1/TRBV3-2
d_call: .
clone_size: few
cdr3_length: 16
j_call: TRBJ1-6
cdr3_aa: CASSQDASSYNSPLHF
cdr3_nt: TGTGCCAGCAGCCAAGATGCCAGCTCCTATAATTCACCCCTCCACTTT

v_call: TRBV11-2
d_call: TRBD2
clone_size: once
cdr3_length: 15
j_call: TRBJ2-1
cdr3_aa: CASSATAGVYNEQFF
cdr3_nt: TGTGCCAGCAGCGCCACAGCGGGGGTCTACAATGAGCAGTTCTTC

v_call: TRBV7-6
d_call: .
clone_size: .
cdr3_length: 15
j_call: TRBJ2-5
cdr3_aa: CASSPPTLGEETQYF
cdr3_nt: TGTGCCAGCAGCCCCCCAACTCTAGGGGAAGAGACCCAGTACTTC

v_call: TRBV18
d_call: .
clone_size: .
cdr3_length: 15
j_call: TRBJ1-5
cdr3_aa: CASSPAGIYNGPQHF
cdr3_nt: TGTGCCAGCTCACCCGCCGGGATCTATAACGGGCCCCAGCATTTT

v_call: TRBV28
d_call: .
clone_size: .
cdr3_length: 13
j_call: TRBJ2-2
cdr3_aa: CASSFFRGGELFF
cdr3_nt: TGTGCCAGCAGTTTCTTCAGGGGCGGGGAGCTGTTTTTT

v_call: TRBV29-1
d_call: .
clone_size: .
cdr3_length: 13
j_call: TRBJ2-7
cdr3_aa: CSVHSMESYEQYF
cdr3_nt: TGCAGCGTTCATTCCATGGAGTCCTACGAGCAGTACTTC

v_call: TRBV18
d_call: TRBD1
clone_size: .
cdr3_length: 14
j_call: TRBJ2-3
cdr3_aa: CASSPTGVRDTQYF
cdr3_nt: TGTGCCAGCTCACCGACAGGGGTCAGGGATACGCAGTATTTT

v_call: TRBV24-1
d_call: TRBD1
clone_size: .
cdr3_length: 18
j_call: TRBJ1-5
cdr3_aa: CATSEPSGDSLSNQPQHF
cdr3_nt: TGTGCCACCAGTGAACCCTCCGGGGACAGCCTTAGCAATCAGCCCCAGCATTTT

v_call: TRBV12-3/TRBV12-4
d_call: .
clone_size: .
cdr3_length: 13
j_call: TRBJ1-2
cdr3_aa: CASSFQITRGYTF
cdr3_nt: TGTGCCAGCAGTTTTCAGATAACTAGGGGCTACACCTTC

v_call: TRBV2
d_call: .
clone_size: .
cdr3_length: 13
j_call: TRBJ1-1
cdr3_aa: CASGEQGGAEAFF
cdr3_nt: TGTGCCAGCGGGGAACAGGGAGGGGCTGAAGCTTTCTTT

v_call: TRBV13
d_call: .
clone_size: .
cdr3_length: 16
j_call: TRBJ2-7
cdr3_aa: CASSLALGTIPYEQYF
cdr3_nt: TGTGCCAGCAGCTTAGCGCTGGGGACAATACCCTACGAGCAGTACTTC

v_call: TRBV7-9
d_call: .
clone_size: .
cdr3_length: 16
j_call: TRBJ2-5
cdr3_aa: CASSGTGDWFQETQYF
cdr3_nt: TGTGCCAGCAGCGGTACAGGGGACTGGTTCCAAGAGACCCAGTACTTC

v_call: TRBV5-4
d_call: .
clone_size: .
cdr3_length: 14
j_call: TRBJ2-3
cdr3_aa: CASSTPTATDTQYF
cdr3_nt: TGTGCCAGCAGCACCCCAACAGCCACAGATACGCAGTATTTT

v_call: TRBV18
d_call: .
clone_size: .
cdr3_length: 15
j_call: TRBJ1-2
cdr3_aa: CASSPSTGDRYGYTF
cdr3_nt: TGTGCCAGCTCACCCTCGACGGGGGATCGCTATGGCTACACCTTC

v_call: TRBV10-2
d_call: TRBD1
clone_size: .
cdr3_length: 17
j_call: TRBJ2-3
cdr3_aa: CASSGFRDRGLRDTQYF
cdr3_nt: TGCGCCAGCAGCGGATTCCGGGACAGGGGGTTGAGAGATACGCAGTATTTT

v_call: TRBV11-2
d_call: .
clone_size: .
cdr3_length: 15
j_call: TRBJ1-2
cdr3_aa: CASSFSHEVGYGYTF
cdr3_nt: TGTGCCAGCAGCTTCTCCCACGAGGTGGGCTATGGCTACACCTTC

v_call: TRBV11-3
d_call: TRBD1
clone_size: once
cdr3_length: 17
j_call: TRBJ2-1
cdr3_aa: CASSLDQGAKNGGEQFF
cdr3_nt: TGTGCCAGCAGCTTAGATCAGGGGGCGAAGAATGGAGGTGAGCAGTTCTTC

v_call: TRBV7-9
d_call: TRBD2
clone_size: .
cdr3_length: 16
j_call: TRBJ2-1
cdr3_aa: CASSLVGTSGYNEQFF
cdr3_nt: TGTGCCAGCAGCTTAGTCGGGACTAGCGGCTACAATGAGCAGTTCTTC

v_call: TRBV5-5
d_call: .
clone_size: .
cdr3_length: 15
j_call: TRBJ2-1
cdr3_aa: CASSLEGTAYNEQFF
cdr3_nt: TGTGCCAGCAGCTTGGAAGGAACAGCCTACAATGAGCAGTTCTTC